Reported below is one T cell receptor (beta chain). The data derive from a study of OX40 agonist ivuxolimab in advanced cancers. Generated by immunoSEQ multiplex PCR, the TCRdb table keeps only in-frame clones and is missing some. The data contain 45,000 to 65,000 clones, approximately 80% of them singletons. V was cut by 4 bases and J by 4 bases, with 17 bases left in between. CDR3 size: 16 residues. CDR1 SGHDN and CDR2 FVKESK come from the germline V gene. The sequence was collected from an adult with an advanced solid tumor such as melanoma, head and neck, liver or kidney cancer. The sequencing here drew on CD4+ or CD8+ T cells sorted from blood, taken in a trial of the OX40 agonist ivuxolimab. This chain connects TRBV14 to TRBJ1-3; D not resolved. CDR3 nucleotide sequence: TGTGCCAGCAGCCCCCAGGCCGTCATACCCGGAAACACCATATATTTT. Translation gives CASSPQAVIPGNTIYF.